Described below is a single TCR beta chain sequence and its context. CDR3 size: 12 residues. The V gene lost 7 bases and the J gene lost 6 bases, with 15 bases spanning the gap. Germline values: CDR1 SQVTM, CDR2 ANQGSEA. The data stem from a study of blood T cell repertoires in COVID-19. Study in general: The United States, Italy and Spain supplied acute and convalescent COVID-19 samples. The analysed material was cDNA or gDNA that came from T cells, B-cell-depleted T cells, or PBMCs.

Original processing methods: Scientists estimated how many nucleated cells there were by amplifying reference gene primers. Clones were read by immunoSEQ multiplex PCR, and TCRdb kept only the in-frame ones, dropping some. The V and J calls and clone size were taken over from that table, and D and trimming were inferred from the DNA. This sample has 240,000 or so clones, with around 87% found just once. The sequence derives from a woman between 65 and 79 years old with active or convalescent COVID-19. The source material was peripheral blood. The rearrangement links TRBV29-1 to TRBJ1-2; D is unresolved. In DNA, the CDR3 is TGCAGCGCCGAAGGAATTACAGATGGCTACACCTTC. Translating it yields CSAEGITDGYTF.